This paragraph reports one TCR beta chain. Using immunoSEQ multiplex PCR, the repertoire was profiled, and TCRdb retains in-frame clones only, with some absent. In the table there are around 130,000 clones, approximately 83% of which are singletons. The data originate from a study of T cell responses to AZD1222 COVID-19 vaccine. After removal of 6 bases from V and 5 bases from J, the junction contained 9 bases not matched to a gene. The CDR3 covers 14 residues. Germline V gene lookup returns CDR1 SQVTM and CDR2 ANQGSEA. This sequence joins TRBV29-1 and TRBJ1-5, with 8 bases aligning to TRBD1. Sample: peripheral blood, taken on day 0 of AZD1222 vaccination. The receptor was isolated from an adult in good health. CDR3 protein: CSVDTGGGDQPQHF. The CDR3 coding sequence is TGCAGCGTCGACACAGGGGGAGGGGATCAGCCCCAGCATTTT. The complete variable domain, with remaining parts taken from reference TRBV29-1 and TRBJ1-5, reads SAVISQKPSRDICQRGTSLTIQCQVDSQVTMMFWYRQQPGQSLTLIATANQGSEATYESGFVIDKFPISRPNLTFSTLTVSNMSPEDSSIYLCSVDTGGGDQPQHFGDGTRLSIL.